This entry lists 20 T cell receptor beta chains sequenced from one sample in a study of blood T cell repertoires in COVID-19. Repertoires were generated with immunoSEQ multiplex PCR, while TCRdb's copy carries only in-frame clones and drops some. The sample consists of about 80,000 clones, roughly 80% of them appearing once. Sequenced input: peripheral blood. The receptors derive from a human donor in a cohort sampled during active COVID-19.

The chain has TRBV14 and TRBJ2-7, with 7 bases matching TRBD1. The CDR3 spans 13 residues. V lost 6 bases and J lost 2; bases outside the gene matches: 4. CDR1 SGHDN and CDR2 FVKESK come from the germline V gene. The CDR3 here is CASRRQGAYEQYF. Written as DNA, the CDR3 is TGTGCCAGCAGGAGACAGGGCGCCTACGAGCAGTACTTC.

This clone was seen more than once but under ten times. In nucleotides, the CDR3 is TGTGCCAGCAGTTCCGACAGGGGACGGGGCGGGGAGCTGTTTTTT. Its translation is CASSSDRGRGGELFF. V and J are TRBV6-5 and TRBJ2-2; TRBD1 matches 8 bases. This CDR3 region has 15 residues. CDR1 is MNHEY, CDR2 SVGAGI, per germline. Germline trimming cut 4 bases from V and 7 bases from J; bases unmatched to any gene: 8.

J is TRBJ2-7 and V is TRBV11-3; the D gene is possibly TRBD2 (6 bases). The germline V gene encodes CDR1 SGHNT and CDR2 YENEEA. There are 16 residues in the CDR3. Trimming removed 5 bases from V and 0 bases from J, with 17 bases in between. The chain's CDR3 is CASSHGTDGSSYEQYF. DNA for the CDR3: TGTGCCAGCAGCCACGGAACGGACGGGAGCTCCTACGAGCAGTACTTC.

V and J are TRBV29-1 and TRBJ2-7; a weak D match, TRBD1 (6 bases). The CDR3 contains 15 residues. Trimming stripped 4 bases from V and 0 bases from J, with 16 bases between. Germline values: CDR1 SQVTM, CDR2 ANQGSEA. Here the CDR3 reads CSVGTWGQSSYEQYF. DNA for the CDR3: TGCAGCGTTGGAACGTGGGGGCAAAGCTCCTACGAGCAGTACTTC.

The V gene is TRBV28, the J gene TRBJ2-1, with D unresolved. The CDR3 is made up of 17 amino acids. The V and J ends lost 4 bases and 10 bases respectively, with 26 bases between them. Per the germline V gene, CDR1 is MDHEN and CDR2 is SYDVKM. For the CDR3, the DNA is TGTGCCAGCAGTTCCGTTTTTTGGGCAGTCCGATATGGGGAGCAGTTCTTC. It specifies CASSSVFWAVRYGEQFF.

This clone was seen a handful of times. The chain has TRBV27 and TRBJ2-2; 8 bases are shared with TRBD2. The CDR3 has 14 residues. From germline, CDR1 is MNHEY and CDR2 SMNVEV (reference sequence). Trimming took 11 bases from V and 0 from J; bases not matched to a gene: 5. This chain's CDR3 is CASREGTNTGELFF. CDR3 DNA: TGTGCCTCCCGGGAGGGCACGAACACCGGGGAGCTGTTTTTT.

The chain uses TRBV4-1 and TRBJ1-2; D not resolved. This CDR3 has 16 amino acids. Per the germline V gene, CDR1 is MGHRA and CDR2 is YSYEKL. V was cut by 0 bases and J by 8 bases, with 19 bases left in between. The CDR3 region is CASSQDTGVSASGYTF. The CDR3 nucleotides are TGCGCCAGCAGCCAAGATACCGGGGTGAGCGCCAGCGGCTACACCTTC.

CDR3 DNA: TGTGCCAGCAGCCAAGGGCACGAGCAGTACTTC. Translating it yields CASSQGHEQYF. V and J are TRBV3-1 (or the pseudogene TRBV3-2) and TRBJ2-7, with no clear D. The CDR3 is 11 residues long. The germline V and J ends were trimmed by 1 base and 5 bases, with 3 bases remaining between them. CDR1 LGHDT and CDR2 YNNKEL come from the germline V gene (reference sequence).

The CDR3 region is CASSPRGTSGGRIQETQYF. CDR3 bases: TGTGCCAGCAGCCCGAGGGGGACTAGCGGGGGGCGGATCCAAGAGACCCAGTACTTC. The chain carries TRBV9 and TRBJ2-5; TRBD2 agrees at 15 bases. The germline V gene encodes CDR1 SGDLS and CDR2 YYNGEE. Losses at the gene ends were 4 bases for V and 1 base for J; bases not matched to a gene: 11. The CDR3 extends over 19 amino acids.

The V and J genes are TRBV27 and TRBJ2-7; D call uncertain. Deletions cut 5 bases from V and 5 bases from J, with 13 bases between. CDR1 is MNHEY, CDR2 SMNVEV, per germline (reference sequence). This CDR3 spans 13 amino acids. The CDR3 protein is CASSTRTPNEQYF. CDR3 in DNA: TGTGCCAGCAGTACAAGAACCCCAAACGAGCAGTACTTC.

The CDR3 coding sequence is TGTGCCAGCAGTACAGGGGCCATTTTTGAAAAACTGTTTTTT. It encodes CASSTGAIFEKLFF. The chain recombines TRBV7-9 with TRBJ1-4; 7 bases are a match to TRBD1. From germline, CDR1 is SEHNR and CDR2 FQNEAQ (reference sequence). V was pared by 6 bases and J by 7 bases, with 8 bases of the junction left unmatched. The CDR3 extends over 14 amino acids.

The V call is TRBV18, the J call TRBJ1-5; TRBD1 agrees at 7 bases. Germline V gene lookup returns CDR1 KGHSH and CDR2 LQKENI. CDR3 length: 15 residues. With 3 bases clipped from V and 5 bases from J, the junction kept 7 bases outside the gene matches. The DNA of the CDR3 is TGTGCCAGCTCACCCCAGGGACAGAACTATCAGCCCCAGCATTTT. As protein: CASSPQGQNYQPQHF.

The CDR3: CASSETAKLFF. The CDR3, as DNA: TGTGCCAGCAGTGAAACAGCAAAACTGTTTTTT. The chain is built from TRBV2 and TRBJ1-4; D remains ambiguous. V was pared by 2 bases and J by 10 bases, with 5 bases between. Looked up from germline, CDR1 is SNHLY and CDR2 is FYNNEI. The CDR3 extends over 11 amino acids.

The V and J genes are TRBV9 and TRBJ1-2, with 9 bases fitting TRBD1. The junction had 1 base not matched to a gene; V was cut back by 2 bases and J by 2 bases. The V gene's germline CDR1 is SGDLS and CDR2 YYNGEE. There are 14 residues in the CDR3. The CDR3 region is CASSVGTGNYGYTF. The CDR3 coding sequence is TGTGCCAGCAGCGTTGGGACAGGGAACTATGGCTACACCTTC.

V is TRBV19 and J is TRBJ2-3; 14 bases line up with TRBD2. Trimming took 1 base from V and 3 from J; bases not matched to a gene: 6. CDR3 length: 18 residues. Germline values: CDR1 LNHDA, CDR2 SQIVND (reference sequence). The chain's CDR3 is CASSIVGLAGGPTDTQYF. The CDR3 DNA sequence: TGTGCCAGTAGTATAGTAGGACTAGCGGGGGGTCCTACAGATACGCAGTATTTT.

Written as DNA, the CDR3 is TGCGCCAGCAGCTTTTGGACGCGGGGCTACAATGAGCAGTTCTTC. Amino acids: CASSFWTRGYNEQFF. This sequence joins TRBV5-1 and TRBJ2-1; possibly TRBD2 for D (6 bases). Germline V gene data show CDR1 as SGHRS and CDR2 as YFSETQ. The CDR3 covers 15 residues. Trimming pared 2 bases from V and 3 bases from J, leaving 12 bases between. The complete variable domain, with remaining parts taken from reference TRBV5-1 and TRBJ2-1, reads KAGVTQTPRYLIKTRGQQVTLSCSPISGHRSVSWYQQTPGQGLQFLFEYFSETQRNKGNFPGRFSGRQFSNSRSEMNVSTLELGDSALYLCASSFWTRGYNEQFFGPGTRLTVL.

The J gene is TRBJ1-2, the V gene TRBV19; TRBD1 might be the D (5 bases). Germline values: CDR1 LNHDA, CDR2 SQIVND (reference sequence). Trimming left V 3 bases short and J 0 bases short, with 26 bases between. The CDR3 runs 20 residues. The CDR3 nucleotides read TGTGCCAGTAGTATTGTCGAATCGGCGAGGGGACTATTCTCTAACTATGGCTACACCTTC. Translated: CASSIVESARGLFSNYGYTF.

This chain connects TRBV4-2 to TRBJ2-2, with TRBD1 matching over 8 bases. The CDR3 runs to 16 residues. Germline V lookup: CDR1 LGHNA, CDR2 YNFKEQ. V gave up 1 base and J gave up 1 base; unmatched junction bases: 2. CDR3: CASSQGGTGNTGELFF. In DNA form, the CDR3 reads TGTGCCAGCAGCCAAGGGGGGACAGGGAACACCGGGGAGCTGTTTTTT.

This clone was seen once. The chain uses TRBV9 and TRBJ1-5; D possibly corresponds to TRBD1 (5 bases). This CDR3 is built from 13 residues. V was clipped by 3 bases and J by 6 bases, with 10 bases between them. CDR1 and CDR2 (germline): SGDLS, YYNGEE. The CDR3 nucleotides are TGTGCCAGCAGCGATTCGGGGGTTCAGCCCCAGCATTTT. Amino acids: CASSDSGVQPQHF.

The rearrangement uses TRBV4-1 and TRBJ1-2, with 7 bases identical to TRBD1. The germline gives CDR1 MGHRA, CDR2 YSYEKL. The J segment lost 5 bases and the V segment lost 6 bases, leaving 12 bases of the junction unmatched. This CDR3 contains 15 residues. This chain's CDR3 is CASRGGDSDVYGYTF. The CDR3 nucleotides read TGCGCCAGCAGAGGAGGGGACAGCGATGTTTATGGCTACACCTTC.